This T cell receptor (beta chain) appears in the sequencing data of a study of OX40 agonist ivuxolimab in advanced cancers. On the study more broadly: Melanoma, hepatocellular carcinoma, head and neck or renal cell cancer occurred in dose-escalation patients. Study-wide results and caveats: What antigens the expanded peripheral T cells recognized was never established.

Germline CDR1 is SGHTA and CDR2 is FQGTGA. The CDR3 runs 15 residues. The V end was cut by 5 bases, the J end by 1 base, with 14 bases between. Worth noting for this clone: The antigen is unknown.

Researchers took blood at baseline, on cycle 4 day 1, and on cycle 7 day 1. Only in-frame clones appear in the TCRdb table, and some are missing; sequencing was by immunoSEQ multiplex PCR. Of some 140,000 clones listed, around nine tenths were seen once; the top ten hold around 0.99%. Sample: CD4+ or CD8+ T cells sorted from blood, taken in a trial of the OX40 agonist ivuxolimab. The chain is built from TRBV7-3 and TRBJ1-1; possibly TRBD1 for D (5 bases). This receptor was taken from an adult with an advanced solid tumor such as melanoma, head and neck, liver or kidney cancer. This chain's CDR3 is CASSPGHFRNTEAFF. The CDR3 DNA is TGTGCCAGCAGCCCCGGACACTTCAGGAACACTGAAGCTTTCTTT.